A single sample gave rise to the 25 T cell receptor beta chains below, sequenced in a study of control samples from healthy donors and cancer patients. The data were produced by immunoSEQ multiplex PCR, yet TCRdb's version contains in-frame clones alone and is incomplete. Its table records about 210,000 clones. Specimen: blood. The receptors here all came from a woman aged 25 to 39 in good health.

CDR3 nucleotide sequence: TGTGCCAGCTCGACTCTTCGGTCCAGTATTAAGGTTAACACTGAAGCTTTCTTT. Protein: CASSTLRSSIKVNTEAFF. The chain employs TRBV28 and TRBJ1-1; the D is unclear. Germline CDR1 reads MDHEN; CDR2 reads SYDVKM. The V and J ends lost 8 bases and 2 bases respectively, with 27 bases between them. The CDR3 runs 18 residues.

The chain uses TRBV3-1 (or the pseudogene TRBV3-2) and TRBJ2-7, with 7 nucleotides matching TRBD1. Trimming removed 4 bases from V and 6 bases from J; junction bases left unmatched: 6. The germline V gene has CDR1 LGHDT and CDR2 YNNKEL (reference sequence). This CDR3 is 13 amino acids long. CDR3 sequence (DNA): TGTGCCAGCAGCCGGGGGACAGTCAGCGAGCAGTACTTC. It is translated as CASSRGTVSEQYF.

This chain uses TRBV2 with TRBJ1-1; perhaps TRBD1 as D (6 bases). Deletions cut 4 bases from V and 2 bases from J, with 14 bases between. The germline gives CDR1 SNHLY, CDR2 FYNNEI. This CDR3 is 15 amino acids long. CDR3 region: CASSAVGQKNTEAFF. The CDR3 nucleotides are TGTGCCAGCAGTGCGGTAGGACAGAAAAACACTGAAGCTTTCTTT.

This chain joins TRBV18 and TRBJ1-1; tentatively, D is TRBD1 (5 bases). Germline values: CDR1 KGHSH, CDR2 LQKENI. Trimming stripped 3 bases from V and 1 base from J, with 12 bases between. The length of the CDR3 is 15 residues. CDR3 in DNA: TGTGCCAGCTCACCTCAGGGAAATTGGAACACTGAAGCTTTCTTT. Encoded protein: CASSPQGNWNTEAFF.

V and J are TRBV28 and TRBJ1-1, with D possibly TRBD1 on 5 matching bases. V lost 2 bases and J 1 base, leaving 11 bases between the germline ends. Germline V gene data show CDR1 as MDHEN and CDR2 as SYDVKM. The CDR3 consists of 15 residues. CDR3 in DNA: TGTGCCAGCAGTTTAACGTCTGGGACGAACACTGAAGCTTTCTTT. It specifies CASSLTSGTNTEAFF.

The chain combines TRBV28 with TRBJ1-2, with no clear D. The CDR3 length is 13 residues. Per germline, CDR1 MDHEN and CDR2 SYDVKM. Trimming removed 4 bases at V and 5 bases at J, with 11 bases between. CDR3 protein: CASSSAALYGYTF. CDR3 nucleotides: TGTGCCAGCAGTTCCGCAGCTTTATATGGCTACACCTTC.

In DNA, the CDR3 is TGTGCCATCAGGGCAGGGGACGAAAAACTGTTTTTT. Translated: CAIRAGDEKLFF. The chain links TRBV10-3 to TRBJ1-4, with D tentatively TRBD1 (6 bases). Trimming took 6 bases from V and 8 from J, leaving 10 bases between them. The CDR3 extends over 12 amino acids. The germline V gene has CDR1 ENHRY and CDR2 SYGVKD.

This chain links TRBV10-2 with TRBJ2-1, with 9 bases that match TRBD2. Germline V gene sequence: CDR1 WSHSY, CDR2 SAAADI. J gave up 4 bases and V 7 bases, and 2 bases lay outside the gene matches. The CDR3 contains 13 residues. The CDR3: CASTSGGYNEQFF. Here the CDR3 DNA reads TGCGCCAGCACAAGCGGGGGGTACAATGAGCAGTTCTTC.

As to this clone: Other DNA sequences within the sample encode an identical CDR3. This chain links TRBV5-1 with TRBJ1-2, with TRBD1 matching over 7 bases. Germline values: CDR1 SGHRS, CDR2 YFSETQ. This CDR3 spans 13 amino acids. The J segment lost 4 bases and the V segment lost 2 bases, leaving 2 bases of the junction unmatched. CDR3 nucleotides: TGCGCCAGCAGCTTAGGGGGCACCTATGGCTACACCTTC. Translation gives CASSLGGTYGYTF.

The gene calls are TRBV4-1 and TRBJ1-1; 7 bases are shared with TRBD1. This CDR3 spans 19 amino acids. The trim removed 0 bases at V and 7 bases at J, leaving 20 bases unmatched. CDR1 is MGHRA, CDR2 YSYEKL, per germline. CDR3 sequence (DNA): TGCGCCAGCAGCCAAGAATCTACCGGGCACACAGGGGACCACCTTGAAGCTTTCTTT. Amino acid sequence: CASSQESTGHTGDHLEAFF.

The chain couples TRBV5-1 to TRBJ2-7, with D possibly TRBD1 on 6 matching bases. From germline, CDR1 is SGHRS and CDR2 YFSETQ. The CDR3 sequence is 14 residues long. V was clipped by 4 bases and J by 0 bases, with 11 bases between them. CDR3 protein: CASSPQGISYEQYF. CDR3 coding DNA: TGCGCCAGCAGCCCACAGGGTATCTCCTACGAGCAGTACTTC.

The chain joins TRBV7-2 to TRBJ2-3; D possibly uses TRBD1 or TRBD2 (5 bases each). The ends were cut back, 7 bases at V and 6 bases at J, with 14 bases in the middle. The germline V gene has CDR1 SGHTA and CDR2 FQGNSA. CDR3 length: 13 residues. The DNA for the CDR3 is TGTGCCAGCACCTGGGACCCCCCGGATACGCAGTATTTT. Translation: CASTWDPPDTQYF.

The V call is TRBV28, the J call TRBJ1-5; the D is unclear. Germline assignment: CDR1 MDHEN and CDR2 SYDVKM. The V gene lost 7 bases and the J gene lost 4 bases, with 11 bases spanning the gap. The CDR3 totals 13 residues. The DNA of the CDR3 is TGTGCCAGCATTCGCCAGATAAATCAGCCCCAGCATTTT. Its protein is CASIRQINQPQHF.

The CDR3 DNA reads as TGTGCCAGTAGGGCTCACGGTTCCGACACTGAAGCTTTCTTT. Protein product: CASRAHGSDTEAFF. The chain recombines TRBV19 with TRBJ1-1, with D unresolved. Deletions cut 6 bases from V and 3 bases from J, with 14 bases between. The germline CDR1 and CDR2 sequences are LNHDA and SQIVND (reference sequence). The CDR3 sequence is 14 residues long.

The V and J genes are TRBV25-1 and TRBJ1-5; weak D call: TRBD1 (5 bases). The CDR3 is 14 amino acids. V lost 4 bases and J lost 6, with 13 bases in between. Germline V gives CDR1 MGHDK, CDR2 SYGVNS. CDR3 loop: CASSATDRSQPQHF. CDR3 sequence (DNA): TGTGCCAGCAGTGCAACCGACAGAAGTCAGCCCCAGCATTTT.

This rearrangement joins TRBV10-2 to TRBJ1-4; TRBD1 matches at 7 bases. The CDR3 covers 16 residues. The germline V gene encodes CDR1 WSHSY and CDR2 SAAADI. The V and J ends lost 5 bases and 2 bases, in that order; junction bases with no gene match: 8. CDR3 DNA: TGCGCCAGCAGTTGGACAGGCTTGGGGACTAATGAAAAACTGTTTTTT. It yields the protein CASSWTGLGTNEKLFF.

The chain joins TRBV27 to TRBJ2-7, with D unclear. Trimming took 3 bases from V and 2 from J, leaving 8 bases between them. This CDR3 has 13 residues. The germline V gene has CDR1 MNHEY and CDR2 SMNVEV (reference sequence). CDR3 residues: CASSLGLTYEQYF. The CDR3 bases are TGTGCCAGCAGTTTGGGCCTCACCTACGAGCAGTACTTC.

CDR3 loop: CASSQGQGATNEKLFF. CDR3 DNA sequence: TGCGCCAGCAGCCAGGGACAGGGGGCGACTAATGAAAAACTGTTTTTT. The chain has TRBV5-1 and TRBJ1-4; TRBD1 matches at 12 bases. CDR1 and CDR2 from the germline V gene are SGHRS and YFSETQ. CDR3 length: 16 amino acids. Unmatched junction bases numbered 3, after V lost 4 bases and J lost 2 bases. The whole variable domain, filled in from reference TRBV5-1 and TRBJ1-4, reads KAGVTQTPRYLIKTRGQQVTLSCSPISGHRSVSWYQQTPGQGLQFLFEYFSETQRNKGNFPGRFSGRQFSNSRSEMNVSTLELGDSALYLCASSQGQGATNEKLFFGSGTQLSVL.

The V and J genes are TRBV7-2 and TRBJ1-5, with 9 nucleotides matching TRBD1. J lost 9 bases, V lost 5 bases, and 11 bases had no gene match. The CDR3 contains 15 residues. CDR1 SGHTA and CDR2 FQGNSA come from the germline V gene. CDR3 in DNA: TGTGCCAGCAGCCCTAGGGACAGGGCGAGGGGGCCCCAGCATTTT. It encodes CASSPRDRARGPQHF.

V is TRBV10-3 and J is TRBJ1-1, with TRBD1 as a possible D gene (6 bases). The germline V gene encodes CDR1 ENHRY and CDR2 SYGVKD. Trimming took 6 bases from V and 7 from J, leaving 18 bases between them. The CDR3 contains 14 residues. The chain's CDR3 is CAISGTQGTFEAFF. The CDR3 region has the DNA TGTGCCATCAGCGGGACGCAGGGGACCTTTGAAGCTTTCTTT.

The V call is TRBV3-1 (or the pseudogene TRBV3-2), the J call TRBJ1-2; 7 nucleotides line up with TRBD1. CDR3 length: 15 amino acids. The V gene end was trimmed by 7 bases and the J gene end by 2 bases; junction bases not matched to a gene: 10. Per germline, CDR1 LGHDT and CDR2 YNNKEL (reference sequence). CDR3 in amino acids: CASTPRGPLNYGYTF. The CDR3 DNA reads TGTGCCAGCACCCCTAGGGGGCCCCTCAACTATGGCTACACCTTC.

This rearrangement joins TRBV15 to TRBJ2-1, with unresolved D. The CDR3 is made up of 16 amino acids. V shed 1 base and J shed 0 bases, with 10 bases lying between them. The germline V gene encodes CDR1 LNHNV and CDR2 YYDKDF (reference sequence). The CDR3, as DNA: TGTGCCACCAGCAGAGGTCCGGAGAGCTCCTACAATGAGCAGTTCTTC. Its translation: CATSRGPESSYNEQFF.

The chain uses TRBV15 and TRBJ2-5, with 7 bases identical to TRBD1. J gave up 7 bases and V 0 bases, and 2 bases lay outside the gene matches. CDR1 and CDR2 from the germline V gene are LNHNV and YYDKDF (reference sequence). This CDR3 is 13 amino acids long. The CDR3 spells CATSRDPGGTQYF. The CDR3 nucleotides are TGTGCCACCAGCAGAGATCCAGGGGGGACCCAGTACTTC.

The CDR3 region has the DNA TGTGCCAGCAGTCCCGGACAGGGATTGGGAGCTTTCTTT. Protein: CASSPGQGLGAFF. The chain combines TRBV12-3 or TRBV12-4 with TRBJ1-1, with 8 bases aligning to TRBD1. Trimming at V came to 5 bases and at J to 10 bases, leaving 9 bases not matched to a gene. The CDR3 covers 13 residues.

J is TRBJ1-1 and V is TRBV7-2; a weak D match, TRBD1 (6 bases). CDR3 length equals 14 residues. Germline V CDR1 and CDR2: SGHTA, FQGNSA. V was trimmed by 2 bases and J by 3 bases, leaving 10 bases between them. In DNA form, the CDR3 reads TGTGCCAGCAGCTTACAACAGGGTGACACTGAAGCTTTCTTT. Translating gives CASSLQQGDTEAFF.